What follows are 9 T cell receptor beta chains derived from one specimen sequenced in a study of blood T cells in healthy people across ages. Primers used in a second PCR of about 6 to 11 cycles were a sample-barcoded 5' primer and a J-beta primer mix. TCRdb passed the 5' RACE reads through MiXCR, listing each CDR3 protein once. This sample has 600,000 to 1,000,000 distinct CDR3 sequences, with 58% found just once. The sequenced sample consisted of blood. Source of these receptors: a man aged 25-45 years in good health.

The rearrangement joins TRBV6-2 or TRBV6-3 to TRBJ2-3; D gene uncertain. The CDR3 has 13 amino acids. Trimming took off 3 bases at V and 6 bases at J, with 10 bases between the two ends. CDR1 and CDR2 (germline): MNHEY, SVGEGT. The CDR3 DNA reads TGTGCCAGCAGTTATCGGGTTCTGGATACGCAGTATTTT. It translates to CASSYRVLDTQYF.

The CDR3 reads CASSPGTGGNNEQFF. The DNA of the CDR3 is TGTGCCAGCAGTCCCGGGACAGGGGGCAACAATGAGCAGTTCTTC. The chain is built from TRBV6-5 and TRBJ2-1, with 12 nucleotides matching TRBD1. Unmatched junction bases numbered 4, after V lost 5 bases and J lost 5 bases. CDR1 MNHEY and CDR2 SVGAGI come from the germline V gene. This CDR3 is built from 15 residues.

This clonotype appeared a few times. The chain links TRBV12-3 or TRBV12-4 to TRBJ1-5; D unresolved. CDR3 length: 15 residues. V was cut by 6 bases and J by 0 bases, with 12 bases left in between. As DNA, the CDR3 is TGTGCCAGCAGCCAAGGACGGGTTAGCAATCAGCCCCAGCATTTT. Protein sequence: CASSQGRVSNQPQHF.

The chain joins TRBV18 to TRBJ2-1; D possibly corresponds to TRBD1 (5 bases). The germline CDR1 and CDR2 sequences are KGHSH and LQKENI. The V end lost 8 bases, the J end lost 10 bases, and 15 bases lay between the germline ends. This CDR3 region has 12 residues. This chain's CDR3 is CASAAHGHEQFF. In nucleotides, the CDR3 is TGTGCCAGCGCTGCTCACGGACACGAGCAGTTCTTC.

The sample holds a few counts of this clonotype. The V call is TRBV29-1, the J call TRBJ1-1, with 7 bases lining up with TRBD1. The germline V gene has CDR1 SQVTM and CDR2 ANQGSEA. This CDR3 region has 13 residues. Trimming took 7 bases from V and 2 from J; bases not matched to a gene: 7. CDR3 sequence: CSARQGGNTEAFF. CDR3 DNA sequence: TGCAGCGCCCGACAGGGTGGAAACACTGAAGCTTTCTTT.

Written as DNA, the CDR3 is TGTGCCAGCAGTTTGGGGTCATTACGGGGCGAGCAGTACTTC. Protein product: CASSLGSLRGEQYF. V and J are TRBV28 and TRBJ2-5; D possibly corresponds to TRBD2 (5 bases). The J call is in doubt because the DNA end fits TRBJ2-7 better. This CDR3 region has 14 residues. Germline V CDR1 and CDR2: MDHEN, SYDVKM.

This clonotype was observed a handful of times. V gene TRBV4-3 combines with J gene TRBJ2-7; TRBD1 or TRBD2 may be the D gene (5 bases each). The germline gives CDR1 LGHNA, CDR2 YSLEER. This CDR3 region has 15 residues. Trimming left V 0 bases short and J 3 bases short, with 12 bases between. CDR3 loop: CASSQDRDGNYEQYF. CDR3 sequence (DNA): TGCGCCAGCAGCCAAGATAGGGACGGGAACTACGAGCAGTACTTC.

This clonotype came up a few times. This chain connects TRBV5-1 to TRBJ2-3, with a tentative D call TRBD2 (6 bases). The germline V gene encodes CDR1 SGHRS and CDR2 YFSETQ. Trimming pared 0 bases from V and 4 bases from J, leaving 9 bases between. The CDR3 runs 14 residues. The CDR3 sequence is CASSLEQRADTQYF. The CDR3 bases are TGCGCCAGCAGCTTGGAACAGCGGGCAGATACGCAGTATTTT.

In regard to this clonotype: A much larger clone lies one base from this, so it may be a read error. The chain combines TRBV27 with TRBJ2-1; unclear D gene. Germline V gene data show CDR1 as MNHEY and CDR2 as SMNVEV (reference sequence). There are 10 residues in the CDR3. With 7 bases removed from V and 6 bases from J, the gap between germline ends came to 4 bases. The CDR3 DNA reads TGTGCCAGCATCCTCAATGAGCAGTTCTTC. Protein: CASILNEQFF.